These 25 T cell receptor beta chains came from one sample sequenced in a study of blood T cell repertoires in COVID-19. Only in-frame clones appear in the TCRdb table, and some are missing; sequencing was by immunoSEQ multiplex PCR. The table shows about 200,000 clones, with about 83% occurring only once. Material: PBMCs or T cells enriched from blood (not recorded which). The receptors stem from a woman between 25 and 40 years old who had been exposed to COVID-19.

The chain links TRBV4-1 to TRBJ2-7; TRBD1 aligns across 10 bases. With 6 bases clipped from V and 2 bases from J, the junction kept 4 bases outside the gene matches. The germline CDR1 and CDR2 sequences are MGHRA and YSYEKL. CDR3 length equals 14 residues. This chain's CDR3 is CASSGTGAPYEQYF. As DNA, the CDR3 is TGCGCCAGCAGTGGGACAGGGGCACCCTACGAGCAGTACTTC.

This clone was observed a handful of times. This chain joins TRBV19 and TRBJ2-1; maybe TRBD2 (5 bases). This CDR3 region has 15 residues. With 0 bases removed from V and 0 bases from J, the gap between germline ends came to 6 bases. The germline V gene encodes CDR1 LNHDA and CDR2 SQIVND (reference sequence). This CDR3 is CASSIDTSSYNEQFF. The CDR3 DNA is TGTGCCAGTAGTATAGACACTAGCTCCTACAATGAGCAGTTCTTC. Using reference TRBV19 and TRBJ2-1 for the parts outside the CDR3, the full variable domain is DGGITQSPKYLFRKEGQNVTLSCEQNLNHDAMYWYRQDPGQGLRLIYYSQIVNDFQKGDIAEGYSVSREKKESFPLTVTSAQKNPTAFYLCASSIDTSSYNEQFFGPGTRLTVL.

The V call is TRBV6-5, the J call TRBJ1-2; D gene unclear. CDR3 size: 12 residues. The V end was cut by 7 bases, the J end by 6 bases, with 12 bases between. Germline V lookup: CDR1 MNHEY, CDR2 SVGAGI. The CDR3 region is CASTSGLNGYTF. CDR3 DNA sequence: TGTGCCAGCACCTCCGGGTTGAATGGCTACACCTTC.

This chain joins TRBV9 and TRBJ1-2; the D gene is possibly TRBD1 (6 bases). The CDR3 spans 15 residues. Trimming removed 3 bases at V and 0 bases at J, with 12 bases between. Germline V gives CDR1 SGDLS, CDR2 YYNGEE. CDR3: CASSAQDRANYGYTF. CDR3 in DNA: TGTGCCAGCAGCGCCCAGGACAGAGCTAACTATGGCTACACCTTC.

The chain employs TRBV18 and TRBJ1-1, with 7 bases matching TRBD1. CDR1 is KGHSH and CDR2 is LQKENI in the germline V gene. V was clipped by 3 bases and J by 0 bases; unmatched bases: 4. The CDR3 is made up of 15 amino acids. The CDR3 DNA is TGTGCCAGCTCACCGCAGGGGGATCTGAACACTGAAGCTTTCTTT. It codes for CASSPQGDLNTEAFF.

This chain joins TRBV27 and TRBJ1-1; a possible D gene is TRBD1 (6 bases). Germline CDR1 and CDR2: MNHEY and SMNVEV (reference sequence). V lost 3 bases and J lost 11, with 16 bases in between. The CDR3 is 13 residues long. The CDR3 sequence: CASSLDSSLVAFF. The CDR3 DNA reads TGTGCCAGCAGTTTGGACAGTAGTTTAGTGGCTTTCTTT.

The chain is built from TRBV3-1 (or the pseudogene TRBV3-2) and TRBJ2-7; D is perhaps TRBD2 (5 bases). Trimming cost V 1 base and J 3 bases, with 13 bases left between them. This CDR3 has 15 amino acids. CDR1 and CDR2 from the germline V gene are LGHDT and YNNKEL (reference sequence). The CDR3 here is CASSQGRVYLYEQYF. In DNA, the CDR3 is TGTGCCAGCAGCCAAGGGCGGGTCTACCTCTACGAGCAGTACTTC.

The V and J genes are TRBV10-2 and TRBJ2-7; the D is unclear. Trimming stripped 6 bases from V and 4 bases from J, with 10 bases between. CDR3 size: 12 residues. Germline-derived CDR1 and CDR2 are WSHSY and SAAADI. The CDR3 sequence: CASRGRKYEQYF. CDR3 coding DNA: TGCGCCAGCAGAGGCAGGAAATACGAGCAGTACTTC.

The rearrangement uses TRBV5-1 and TRBJ2-3, with a weak D call TRBD2 (5 bases). This CDR3 has 14 amino acids. Trimming cost V 0 bases and J 5 bases, with 10 bases left between them. From germline, CDR1 is SGHRS and CDR2 YFSETQ. Here the CDR3 reads CASSLELGGDTQYF. The CDR3 coding sequence is TGCGCCAGCAGCTTGGAGCTTGGAGGAGATACGCAGTATTTT.

The sample holds one count of this clone. The chain uses TRBV7-2 and TRBJ1-1; D remains unclear. Trimming stripped 3 bases from V and 2 bases from J, with 16 bases between. CDR1 is SGHTA, CDR2 FQGNSA, per germline. This CDR3 spans 16 amino acids. CDR3 amino acids: CASSFRWEEGNTEAFF. The CDR3 bases are TGTGCCAGCAGCTTCCGGTGGGAGGAAGGAAACACTGAAGCTTTCTTT.

The chain recombines TRBV9 with TRBJ1-1; the D is unclear. V was pared by 3 bases and J by 3 bases, with 9 bases between. CDR1 is SGDLS and CDR2 is YYNGEE in the germline V gene. This CDR3 contains 13 residues. CDR3 sequence reads: CASSASVYTEAFF. CDR3 nucleotide sequence: TGTGCCAGCAGCGCCTCGGTGTACACTGAAGCTTTCTTT.

The gene calls are TRBV5-6 and TRBJ1-6; 7 nucleotides align to TRBD1. Germline V CDR1 and CDR2: SGHDT, YYEEEE. Trimming took 4 bases from V and 5 from J; bases not matched to a gene: 6. This CDR3 region has 15 residues. The CDR3 nucleotides read TGTGCCAGCAGCACGGGACAGAAAAATAATTCACCCCTCCACTTT. It translates to CASSTGQKNNSPLHF.

J is TRBJ1-6 and V is TRBV30, with 10 positions matching TRBD1. The CDR3 is 13 residues long. Trimming removed 5 bases from V and 9 bases from J; junction bases left unmatched: 4. Per germline, CDR1 GTSNPN and CDR2 SVGIG (reference sequence). The CDR3 DNA reads TGTGCCTGGTTCCGGGACAGGGGTTCACCCCTCCACTTT. It specifies CAWFRDRGSPLHF.

V is TRBV4-1 and J is TRBJ1-2; 7 bases are shared with TRBD1. CDR1 and CDR2 (germline): MGHRA, YSYEKL. This CDR3 has 14 amino acids. V dropped 4 bases and J dropped 5; count of bases not matched to a gene: 7. The DNA for the CDR3 is TGCGCCAGCAGCCCCGAGGGGACAGCTTATGGCTACACCTTC. It specifies CASSPEGTAYGYTF.

The chain couples TRBV5-1 to TRBJ2-7, with D possibly matching TRBD2 (5 bases). This CDR3 has 15 residues. Germline V CDR1 and CDR2: SGHRS, YFSETQ. The germline V and J ends were trimmed by 3 bases and 0 bases, with 13 bases remaining between them. The CDR3 is CASSWEISGSYEQYF. The CDR3, as DNA: TGCGCCAGCAGCTGGGAGATATCGGGCTCCTACGAGCAGTACTTC.

The DNA of the CDR3 is TGTGCCAGTAGTATTTATCGGGTGAACACTGAAGCTTTCTTT. Its protein product is CASSIYRVNTEAFF. The gene calls are TRBV19 and TRBJ1-1, with unresolved D. Between the trimmed V and J ends, which lost 3 bases and 0 bases, there was a span of 8 bases. The CDR3 sequence is 14 residues long. Germline lookup yields CDR1 LNHDA and CDR2 SQIVND (reference sequence). Full variable domain (outside the CDR3, taken from reference TRBV19 and TRBJ1-1): DGGITQSPKYLFRKEGQNVTLSCEQNLNHDAMYWYRQDPGQGLRLIYYSQIVNDFQKGDIAEGYSVSREKKESFPLTVTSAQKNPTAFYLCASSIYRVNTEAFFGQGTRLTVV.

J is TRBJ1-5 and V is TRBV7-2, with D possibly being TRBD1 (5 bases). Germline lookup yields CDR1 SGHTA and CDR2 FQGNSA. V lost 3 bases and J lost 3, with 9 bases in between. The CDR3 covers 14 residues. CDR3 region: CASSFKQANQPQHF. CDR3 nucleotide sequence: TGTGCCAGCAGCTTTAAACAGGCCAATCAGCCCCAGCATTTT.

This clone was counted a single time. This CDR3 reads CATSKITGEHGYTF. The CDR3 DNA follows: TGTGCCACCAGCAAGATAACAGGGGAACATGGCTACACCTTC. The chain combines TRBV15 with TRBJ1-2; 7 nucleotides align to TRBD1. V gave up 4 bases and J gave up 6 bases; unmatched junction bases: 8. Germline V gene lookup returns CDR1 LNHNV and CDR2 YYDKDF (reference sequence). The CDR3 is 14 residues long. The full variable domain, with the rest looked up from reference TRBV15 and TRBJ1-2, is DAMVIQNPRYQVTQFGKPVTLSCSQTLNHNVMYWYQQKSSQAPKLLFHYYDKDFNNEADTPDNFQSRRPNTSFCFLDIRSPGLGDTAMYLCATSKITGEHGYTFGSGTRLTVV.

This chain connects TRBV30 to TRBJ1-2; D might be TRBD1 (5 bases). The CDR3 is made up of 15 amino acids. Germline-derived CDR1 and CDR2 are GTSNPN and SVGIG (reference sequence). V was cut by 4 bases and J by 4 bases, with 19 bases left in between. The CDR3 sequence is CAWTLVGGSSYGYTF. CDR3 nucleotide sequence: TGTGCCTGGACCCTGGTCGGGGGTTCCAGCTATGGCTACACCTTC.

Only a few counts were recorded for this clone. The genes are TRBV7-2 and TRBJ1-2; TRBD1 aligns across 7 bases. This CDR3 comprises 15 residues. Germline CDR1 and CDR2: SGHTA and FQGNSA. After removal of 0 bases from V and 5 bases from J, the junction contained 6 bases not matched to a gene. CDR3 DNA sequence: TGTGCCAGCAGCTTAGCACCCGGGACAGCTTATGGCTACACCTTC. Residues: CASSLAPGTAYGYTF.

This clone was seen only once. The V and J genes are TRBV2 and TRBJ1-5; TRBD1 aligns across 9 bases. Germline loops: CDR1 SNHLY, CDR2 FYNNEI. After removal of 6 bases from V and 11 bases from J, the junction contained 2 bases not matched to a gene. The CDR3 loop spans 11 amino acids. The DNA for the CDR3 is TGTGCCAGCAGAGACAGGGGGGCCCAGCATTTT. As protein: CASRDRGAQHF. Supplemented by reference TRBV2 and TRBJ1-5, the full variable domain reads EPEVTQTPSHQVTQMGQEVILRCVPISNHLYFYWYRQILGQKVEFLVSFYNNEISEKSEIFDDQFSVERPDGSNFTLKIRSTKLEDSAMYFCASRDRGAQHFGDGTRLSIL.

V and J are TRBV25-1 and TRBJ2-1; 11 nucleotides match TRBD2. With 6 bases clipped from V and 7 bases from J, the junction kept 8 bases outside the gene matches. The germline V gene has CDR1 MGHDK and CDR2 SYGVNS. This CDR3 spans 15 amino acids. CDR3 DNA sequence: TGTGCCAGCAGCCACGGGACTAGCGGTGGGAATGAGCAGTTCTTC. This encodes CASSHGTSGGNEQFF. Variable domain in full (rest from reference TRBV25-1 and TRBJ2-1): EADIYQTPRYLVIGTGKKITLECSQTMGHDKMYWYQQDPGMELHLIHYSYGVNSTEKGDLSSESTVSRIRTEHFPLTLESARPSHTSQYLCASSHGTSGGNEQFFGPGTRLTVL.

The chain links TRBV15 to TRBJ1-3; 7 nucleotides line up with TRBD1. Trimming removed 1 base from V and 3 bases from J; junction bases left unmatched: 9. The CDR3 sequence is 17 residues long. The germline gives CDR1 LNHNV, CDR2 YYDKDF (reference sequence). CDR3: CATSRVPGGGVGNTIYF. As DNA, the CDR3 is TGTGCCACCAGCAGAGTCCCAGGAGGGGGCGTTGGAAACACCATATATTTT.

The V gene is TRBV9, the J gene TRBJ1-1, with D possibly matching TRBD1 (5 bases). This CDR3 contains 17 residues. Germline CDR1 is SGDLS and CDR2 is YYNGEE. V shed 0 bases and J shed 3 bases, with 18 bases lying between them. The CDR3 DNA reads as TGTGCCAGCAGCGTAGAAGGGGCCCTTAGTGGGGACACTGAAGCTTTCTTT. Protein: CASSVEGALSGDTEAFF.

This chain links TRBV29-1 with TRBJ1-2; weak D call: TRBD1 (6 bases). Germline assignment: CDR1 SQVTM and CDR2 ANQGSEA. Trimming stripped 5 bases from V and 4 bases from J, with 14 bases between. The CDR3 is 13 amino acids. CDR3 sequence reads: CSVILRGIYGYTF. The CDR3 nucleotides read TGCAGCGTTATTCTGAGGGGGATCTATGGCTACACCTTC.